A single sample is the source of the 16 T cell receptor beta chains below, sequenced in a study of blood T cell repertoires in COVID-19. Profiled with immunoSEQ multiplex PCR; TCRdb holds only in-frame clones, not every one. The table lists approximately 90,000 clones, about 85% of them singletons, with 4.4% in the top ten. Material for sequencing was peripheral blood. These receptors were taken from a man aged 55 to 70 with acute or convalescent COVID-19.

CDR3 in DNA: TGTGCCAGCAGCGTAGGACTCTCTGGAAACACCATATATTTT. This encodes CASSVGLSGNTIYF. The chain is built from TRBV9 and TRBJ1-3, with unresolved D. Trimming stripped 0 bases from V and 0 bases from J, with 4 bases between. Germline V gives CDR1 SGDLS, CDR2 YYNGEE. The CDR3 spans 14 residues.

The chain couples TRBV6-2 or TRBV6-3 to TRBJ2-7, with TRBD1 matching 7 bases. The trim removed 5 bases at V and 4 bases at J, leaving 11 bases unmatched. There are 15 residues in the CDR3. Germline V gene lookup returns CDR1 MNHEY and CDR2 SVGEGT. CDR3 sequence reads: CASSPVGRDSYEQYF. The DNA of the CDR3 is TGTGCCAGCAGTCCAGTAGGCCGGGACAGTTACGAGCAGTACTTC.

The chain links TRBV5-6 to TRBJ2-1, with 13 bases lining up with TRBD2. The germline gives CDR1 SGHDT, CDR2 YYEEEE. The CDR3 is made up of 18 amino acids. After removal of 2 bases from V and 4 bases from J, the junction contained 9 bases not matched to a gene. CDR3 bases: TGTGCCAGCAGCTTACTAGCGGGGGGGTCCTTTTATTACAATGAGCAGTTCTTC. Amino acids: CASSLLAGGSFYYNEQFF. Using reference TRBV5-6 and TRBJ2-1 for the parts outside the CDR3, the full variable domain is DAGVTQSPTHLIKTRGQQVTLRCSPKSGHDTVSWYQQALGQGPQFIFQYYEEEERQRGNFPDRFSGHQFPNYSSELNVNALLLGDSALYLCASSLLAGGSFYYNEQFFGPGTRLTVL.

The rearrangement uses TRBV18 and TRBJ1-5; no firm D call. The CDR3 sequence is 14 residues long. Germline CDR1 reads KGHSH; CDR2 reads LQKENI. The V and J ends lost 3 bases and 7 bases respectively, with 13 bases between them. CDR3: CASSPSGGEQPQHF. The CDR3 DNA sequence: TGTGCCAGCTCACCTTCAGGTGGGGAGCAGCCCCAGCATTTT.

The J gene is TRBJ2-1, the V gene TRBV6-6, with 9 bases lining up with TRBD1. This CDR3 region has 15 residues. Germline CDR1 is MNHNY and CDR2 is SVGAGI (reference sequence). The ends lost 2 bases at V and 7 bases at J; junction bases unmatched: 6. CDR3 nucleotides: TGTGCCAGCAGTTACGGGACAGGGTTTATGAATGAGCAGTTCTTC. Its translation: CASSYGTGFMNEQFF.

V usage is TRBV2 and J usage is TRBJ1-5, with 11 nucleotides matching TRBD1. This CDR3 is built from 14 residues. With 6 bases clipped from V and 6 bases from J, the junction kept 4 bases outside the gene matches. Germline loops: CDR1 SNHLY, CDR2 FYNNEI. CDR3 protein: CASSRDRGSQPQHF. The CDR3 coding sequence is TGTGCCAGCAGCCGGGACAGGGGGTCTCAGCCCCAGCATTTT.

V gene TRBV11-3 combines with J gene TRBJ1-2; a possible D gene is TRBD1 (5 bases). CDR1 and CDR2 from the germline V gene are SGHNT and YENEEA. This CDR3 is built from 14 residues. Trimming pared 4 bases from V and 4 bases from J, leaving 13 bases between. The CDR3 DNA sequence: TGTGCCAGCAGCTCGGATCAGGGAATCTATGGCTACACCTTC. Its translation: CASSSDQGIYGYTF. Supplemented by reference TRBV11-3 and TRBJ1-2, the full variable domain reads EAGVVQSPRYKIIEKKQPVAFWCNPISGHNTLYWYLQNLGQGPELLIRYENEEAVDDSQLPKDRFSAERLKGVDSTLKIQPAELGDSAVYLCASSSDQGIYGYTFGSGTRLTVV.

The V call is TRBV10-2, the J call TRBJ1-5; no clear D. Germline CDR1 WSHSY, CDR2 SAAADI. The V gene lost 5 bases and the J gene lost 0 bases, with 5 bases spanning the gap. The CDR3 contains 13 residues. The CDR3 protein is CASSYSSNQPQHF. For the CDR3, the DNA is TGCGCCAGCAGTTACAGTAGCAATCAGCCCCAGCATTTT.

The chain carries TRBV4-2 and TRBJ2-2, with a possible D match to TRBD1 (5 bases). V gave up 0 bases and J gave up 7 bases, with 12 bases separating them. CDR3 length: 15 residues. The germline CDR1 and CDR2 sequences are LGHNA and YNFKEQ. The CDR3 DNA sequence: TGTGCCAGCAGCCAAGAGGCAGGGTATAACGGGGAGCTGTTTTTT. Translated: CASSQEAGYNGELFF.

The gene calls are TRBV30 and TRBJ2-3; 9 nucleotides agree with TRBD2. V dropped 8 bases and J dropped 2; count of bases not matched to a gene: 5. The CDR3 is 13 residues long. CDR1 and CDR2 (germline): GTSNPN, SVGIG (reference sequence). Here the CDR3 reads CAGGLADTDTQYF. The CDR3 region has the DNA TGTGCCGGGGGACTAGCTGACACAGATACGCAGTATTTT.

The rearrangement links TRBV18 to TRBJ2-3; 7 bases agree with TRBD1. The CDR3 has 15 residues. The junction had 6 bases not matched to a gene; V was cut back by 4 bases and J by 2 bases. The V gene's germline CDR1 is KGHSH and CDR2 LQKENI. The CDR3 DNA sequence: TGTGCCAGCTCACAACTACAGGGGATCACAGATACGCAGTATTTT. Translation gives CASSQLQGITDTQYF.

The rearrangement uses TRBV9 and TRBJ1-4; D not certain. V was clipped by 4 bases and J by 0 bases, with 13 bases between them. Germline lookup yields CDR1 SGDLS and CDR2 YYNGEE. The CDR3 totals 16 residues. CDR3 sequence reads: CASSPHGVATNEKLFF. In nucleotides, the CDR3 is TGTGCCAGCAGCCCCCACGGAGTCGCAACTAATGAAAAACTGTTTTTT.

The chain is built from TRBV5-4 and TRBJ2-1, with 7 nucleotides matching TRBD1. The germline gives CDR1 SGHNT, CDR2 YYREEE (reference sequence). The CDR3 runs to 14 residues. Unmatched junction bases numbered 6, after V lost 3 bases and J lost 6 bases. CDR3 residues: CASSYLQGSNEQFF. In DNA, the CDR3 is TGTGCCAGCAGCTACCTACAGGGGAGCAATGAGCAGTTCTTC. The entire variable domain, with the rest obtained from reference TRBV5-4 and TRBJ2-1, is as follows: ETGVTQSPTHLIKTRGQQVTLRCSSQSGHNTVSWYQQALGQGPQFIFQYYREEENGRGNFPPRFSGLQFPNYSSELNVNALELDDSALYLCASSYLQGSNEQFFGPGTRLTVL.

This chain links TRBV18 with TRBJ1-1, with D perhaps matching TRBD1 (6 bases). The CDR3 has 18 residues. CDR1 KGHSH and CDR2 LQKENI come from the germline V gene. Trimming cost V 1 base and J 0 bases, with 18 bases left between them. CDR3 loop: CASSPLVAGTPLNTEAFF. The CDR3 nucleotides are TGTGCCAGCTCACCACTTGTTGCAGGGACACCATTGAACACTGAAGCTTTCTTT.

The chain links TRBV3-1 (or the pseudogene TRBV3-2) to TRBJ2-2; D is unresolved. V gave up 4 bases and J gave up 5 bases, with 8 bases separating them. Germline-derived CDR1 and CDR2 are LGHDT and YNNKEL (reference sequence). The CDR3 covers 13 residues. The CDR3 nucleotides are TGTGCCAGCAGCCCCCTTTTGACCGGGGAGCTGTTTTTT. It specifies CASSPLLTGELFF.

V and J are TRBV7-2 and TRBJ2-1; 8 nucleotides line up with TRBD1. Germline V CDR1 and CDR2: SGHTA, FQGNSA. This CDR3 contains 16 residues. Unmatched junction bases numbered 11, after V lost 2 bases and J lost 8 bases. The CDR3 nucleotides read TGTGCCAGCAGCTTATGGGCTGCGCAGGGGGCCTATGAGCAGTTCTTC. It yields the protein CASSLWAAQGAYEQFF. Together with reference TRBV7-2 and TRBJ2-1, the CDR3 gives the full variable domain: GAGVSQSPSNKVTEKGKDVELRCDPISGHTALYWYRQSLGQGLEFLIYFQGNSAPDKSGLPSDRFSAERTGGSVSTLTIQRTQQEDSAVYLCASSLWAAQGAYEQFFGPGTRLTVL.